A single sample gave rise to the 11 T cell receptor beta chains below, sequenced in a study of T cells in localized non-small cell lung cancer. Only in-frame clones appear in the TCRdb table, and some are missing; sequencing was by immunoSEQ multiplex PCR. The sample has 30,000 to 35,000 clones, around nine tenths seen once. The material sequenced was peripheral blood, taken before any cancer treatment. The receptor source for this set is a woman aged 40 to 75 with stage I lung adenocarcinoma.

The chain carries TRBV19 and TRBJ1-1; maybe TRBD1 (6 bases). The V gene lost 8 bases and the J gene lost 4 bases, with 14 bases spanning the gap. This CDR3 contains 13 residues. CDR1 LNHDA and CDR2 SQIVND come from the germline V gene (reference sequence). CDR3 DNA sequence: TGTGCCAGTTATTCCAGGGGCAGCACTGAAGCTTTCTTT. It translates to CASYSRGSTEAFF.

This chain links TRBV7-8 with TRBJ1-1; a weak D match, TRBD1 (5 bases). CDR1 is SGHVS and CDR2 is FQNEAQ in the germline V gene. There are 16 residues in the CDR3. Trimming shortened V by 1 base and J by 0 bases, and 12 bases separated the two germline ends. The CDR3, as DNA: TGTGCCAGCAGCTTAGTTGTGACAGTAATGAACACTGAAGCTTTCTTT. Protein: CASSLVVTVMNTEAFF.

V gene TRBV10-1 combines with J gene TRBJ1-1; D remains unclear. V lost 5 bases, J lost 5 bases, and 12 bases lay in between. The germline gives CDR1 WNHNN, CDR2 SYGVQD (reference sequence). The CDR3 length is 13 residues. The CDR3 nucleotides read TGCGCCAGCAGTCCCACCTCGAGAACTGAAGCTTTCTTT. Residues: CASSPTSRTEAFF.

The chain recombines TRBV6-1 with TRBJ2-1, with D perhaps TRBD2 (5 bases). The CDR3 is 15 residues long. Germline V gives CDR1 MNHNS, CDR2 SASEGT. Trimming cost V 1 base and J 7 bases, with 14 bases left between them. CDR3 DNA: TGTGCCAGCAGTGAAGACATATGGGCGGGTAATGAGCAGTTCTTC. The encoded protein is CASSEDIWAGNEQFF.

The chain joins TRBV7-6 to TRBJ2-5; D uncertain. This CDR3 is 15 amino acids long. Trimming left V 4 bases short and J 7 bases short, with 19 bases between. Looked up from germline, CDR1 is SGHVS and CDR2 is FNYEAQ. The CDR3, as DNA: TGTGCCAGCAGCTCCATGAACTCAGCAGGTTCGACCCAGTACTTC. This sequence encodes CASSSMNSAGSTQYF.

The J gene is TRBJ2-5, the V gene TRBV15; D remains ambiguous. Germline values: CDR1 LNHNV, CDR2 YYDKDF (reference sequence). This CDR3 is built from 12 residues. Trimming cost V 3 bases and J 2 bases, with 4 bases left between them. The CDR3 nucleotides read TGTGCCACCAGCAGGGGACAAGAGACCCAGTACTTC. Protein product: CATSRGQETQYF.

This clone was found once. The genes are TRBV6-5 and TRBJ1-3, with D maybe TRBD1 (5 bases). The V gene's germline CDR1 is MNHEY and CDR2 SVGAGI. The CDR3 runs to 15 residues. The V end lost 6 bases, the J end lost 3 bases, and 15 bases lay between the germline ends. The CDR3 spells CASRANWDVGNTIYF. CDR3 sequence (DNA): TGTGCCAGCAGGGCGAACTGGGACGTTGGAAACACCATATATTTT.

The chain employs TRBV7-9 and TRBJ2-7; D is undetermined. The germline V and J ends were trimmed by 6 bases and 2 bases, with 20 bases remaining between them. In germline, CDR1 is SEHNR, CDR2 FQNEAQ (reference sequence). CDR3 size: 16 residues. The DNA of the CDR3 is TGTGCCAGCAGTCCCGAGAAGCCCGTGCCCCCCTACGAGCAGTACTTC. Its protein is CASSPEKPVPPYEQYF.

This CDR3 reads CASRTARLAGSYNEQFF. CDR3 DNA sequence: TGTGCCAGCAGGACAGCCAGACTAGCGGGGTCCTACAATGAGCAGTTCTTC. The chain couples TRBV6-4 to TRBJ2-1; 11 positions match TRBD2. The CDR3 runs 17 residues. In germline, CDR1 is MRHNA, CDR2 SNTAGT. Losses at the gene ends were 6 bases for V and 1 base for J; bases not matched to a gene: 8.

This clone was detected only once. This chain uses TRBV7-8 with TRBJ1-4; no firm D call. Germline lookup yields CDR1 SGHVS and CDR2 FQNEAQ. The CDR3 is 13 residues long. The germline V and J ends were trimmed by 1 base and 7 bases, with 7 bases remaining between them. Here the CDR3 DNA reads TGTGCCAGCAGCTTAGGGAGAGCTGAAAAACTGTTTTTT. Amino acid sequence: CASSLGRAEKLFF.

This clone was recorded only once. The chain carries TRBV7-2 and TRBJ1-3; TRBD1 matches at 7 bases. The germline CDR1 and CDR2 sequences are SGHTA and FQGNSA. The CDR3 sequence is 18 residues long. Trimming took 4 bases from V and 1 from J; bases not matched to a gene: 13. Here the CDR3 DNA reads TGTGCCAGCAGCTACAAGGTCAGGGGGAGAGGATCTGGAAACACCATATATTTT. Protein product: CASSYKVRGRGSGNTIYF. The full variable domain, its missing parts supplied by reference TRBV7-2 and TRBJ1-3, is GAGVSQSPSNKVTEKGKDVELRCDPISGHTALYWYRQSLGQGLEFLIYFQGNSAPDKSGLPSDRFSAERTGGSVSTLTIQRTQQEDSAVYLCASSYKVRGRGSGNTIYFGEGSWLTVV.